This T cell receptor (beta chain) emerged from a study of T cell responses to AZD1222 COVID-19 vaccine. Only in-frame clones appear in the TCRdb table, and some are missing; sequencing was by immunoSEQ multiplex PCR. The repertoire includes 150,000 to 160,000 clones, about 85% of them detected once, and roughly 6.9% sits in the top ten. Findings and caveats of the study: A mostly white British donor set with more females was recruited, and clonal diversity was possibly underestimated. Every sample of the repertoires postdated the peak T cell response.

A word on this clone: Its target is not known.

CDR3 length: 17 amino acids. Germline trimming cut 6 bases from V and 4 bases from J; bases unmatched to any gene: 16. In germline, CDR1 is MGHDK, CDR2 SYGVNS. The material was peripheral blood, obtained after recovery from COVID-19. The TCR was taken from an adult who had recovered from COVID-19. The chain is built from TRBV25-1 and TRBJ1-1; TRBD1 matches at 8 bases. The CDR3 region is CASRQSTTGTGSTEAFF. The DNA of the CDR3 is TGTGCCAGCAGACAGAGTACCACCGGGACAGGTAGCACTGAAGCTTTCTTT.